One and the same sample provided the 10 T cell receptor beta chains below, sequenced in a study of T cell responses to AZD1222 COVID-19 vaccine. Data came from immunoSEQ multiplex PCR; TCRdb stores just in-frame clones and leaves some out. The sample includes 95,000 to 150,000 clones, 80% to 90% of them seen just once. This sample comprised peripheral blood, obtained on day 0 of AZD1222 vaccination. All receptors derive from an adult in good health.

The chain combines TRBV27 with TRBJ1-6, with D hard to call. The length of the CDR3 is 14 residues. Germline V gene sequence: CDR1 MNHEY, CDR2 SMNVEV (reference sequence). The germline V and J ends were trimmed by 7 bases and 9 bases, with 16 bases remaining between them. CDR3 DNA: TGTGCCAGCACTCGTAAAGGACCTTTTTCACCCCTCCACTTT. Amino acids: CASTRKGPFSPLHF.

The V call is TRBV7-2, the J call TRBJ2-3; possibly TRBD2 for D (5 bases). Trimming shortened V by 6 bases and J by 6 bases, and 7 bases separated the two germline ends. Germline CDR1 SGHTA, CDR2 FQGNSA. The CDR3 is made up of 11 amino acids. The DNA for the CDR3 is TGTGCCAGCAGAACGGGGGATACGCAGTATTTT. This sequence encodes CASRTGDTQYF.

The chain links TRBV5-8 to TRBJ2-2, with a possible D match to TRBD1 (5 bases). Germline loops: CDR1 SGHTS, CDR2 YDEGEE. The length of the CDR3 is 18 residues. Deletions cut 0 bases from V and 1 base from J, with 16 bases between. The CDR3: CASSLDLFSGQNTGELFF. The CDR3 region has the DNA TGTGCCAGCAGCTTGGACCTATTTTCAGGACAGAACACCGGGGAGCTGTTTTTT.

This chain links TRBV7-2 with TRBJ1-2; a possible D gene is TRBD1 (5 bases). Germline V CDR1 and CDR2: SGHTA, FQGNSA. Trimming left V 4 bases short and J 5 bases short, with 17 bases between. The CDR3 extends over 15 amino acids. Written as DNA, the CDR3 is TGTGCCAGCAGCTCTAGTCCCACAGGAACTTATGGCTACACCTTC. This gives the protein CASSSSPTGTYGYTF. Full variable domain (missing parts from reference TRBV7-2 and TRBJ1-2): GAGVSQSPSNKVTEKGKDVELRCDPISGHTALYWYRQSLGQGLEFLIYFQGNSAPDKSGLPSDRFSAERTGGSVSTLTIQRTQQEDSAVYLCASSSSPTGTYGYTFGSGTRLTVV.

This sequence joins TRBV15 and TRBJ1-5, with 7 bases identical to TRBD1. CDR1 is LNHNV, CDR2 YYDKDF, per germline (reference sequence). The CDR3 runs to 17 residues. Trimming at V came to 3 bases and at J to 3 bases, leaving 11 bases not matched to a gene. The CDR3 bases are TGTGCCACCAGCAGCGACAGGGTACAAGCACACAATCAGCCCCAGCATTTT. This codes for CATSSDRVQAHNQPQHF.

This chain connects TRBV5-1 to TRBJ2-3, with 12 nucleotides matching TRBD2. The germline V gene encodes CDR1 SGHRS and CDR2 YFSETQ. The CDR3 is 16 amino acids. With 4 bases clipped from V and 9 bases from J, the junction kept 12 bases outside the gene matches. This CDR3 reads CASSPGLAGPLRTQYF. DNA of the CDR3: TGCGCCAGCAGCCCAGGACTAGCGGGGCCCCTAAGGACGCAGTATTTT.

The chain is built from TRBV7-9 and TRBJ1-5, with TRBD1 as a possible D gene (6 bases). Germline CDR1 reads SEHNR; CDR2 reads FQNEAQ (reference sequence). The V end was cut by 3 bases, the J end by 4 bases, with 13 bases between. The CDR3 contains 15 residues. CDR3 loop: CASSLDSRGNQPQHF. DNA for the CDR3: TGTGCCAGCAGCTTGGATTCTAGGGGGAATCAGCCCCAGCATTTT.

The gene calls are TRBV5-1 and TRBJ1-4; D remains unclear. V dropped 2 bases and J dropped 8 bases, with 13 bases sitting between them. CDR1 is SGHRS and CDR2 is YFSETQ in the germline V gene. CDR3 size: 14 residues. The CDR3 loop reads CASSFGSPEEKLFF. In nucleotides, the CDR3 is TGCGCCAGCAGCTTCGGGAGTCCAGAAGAAAAACTGTTTTTT.

This clone occurred a few times. The chain employs TRBV3-1 (or the pseudogene TRBV3-2) and TRBJ2-2; no definite D call. The CDR3 totals 16 residues. Deletions cut 2 bases from V and 0 bases from J, with 10 bases between. From germline, CDR1 is LGHDT and CDR2 YNNKEL (reference sequence). CDR3 bases: TGTGCCAGCAGCCAACTTATCTCGGCGAACACCGGGGAGCTGTTTTTT. It translates to CASSQLISANTGELFF.

This clone was seen once. This chain joins TRBV4-3 and TRBJ2-2; the D call may be TRBD1 or TRBD2 (5 bases each). V was cut by 0 bases and J by 5 bases, with 16 bases left in between. The CDR3 is 17 residues long. The germline CDR1 and CDR2 sequences are LGHNA and YSLEER. The CDR3: CASSQDRPAWGTGELFF. DNA of the CDR3: TGCGCCAGCAGCCAAGATCGCCCTGCATGGGGGACCGGGGAGCTGTTTTTT.